Here is one T cell receptor (beta chain) with its context. Its antigen is as yet unknown. The sample comes from a study of cytomegalovirus exposure and HLA in healthy donors. Study results and limitations: TCR beta V segments were, for the most part, productive about 87% or about 30% of the time in an earlier analysis. Most TCR sequences proved rare, with some public TCRs found in many donors.

The V segment lost 6 bases and the J segment 5 bases; nucleotides outside the gene matches: 9. Germline assignment: CDR1 MNHNS and CDR2 SASEGT. The CDR3 consists of 14 residues. The study ran its PCR with 60 Vbeta and 13 Jbeta primers. Sequencing was performed with immunoSEQ multiplex PCR; in TCRdb, only in-frame clones are kept and a portion is missing. Of about 150,000 clones listed, around 86% are singletons. The sample taken for sequencing was PBMCs. The receptor's source is a woman between 50 and 59 years old in good health and CMV-seropositive. This chain uses TRBV6-1 with TRBJ1-1; 7 bases align to TRBD1. The CDR3 reads CASRRDRVGTEAFF. Here the CDR3 DNA reads TGTGCCAGCAGGCGAGACAGGGTCGGAACTGAAGCTTTCTTT.